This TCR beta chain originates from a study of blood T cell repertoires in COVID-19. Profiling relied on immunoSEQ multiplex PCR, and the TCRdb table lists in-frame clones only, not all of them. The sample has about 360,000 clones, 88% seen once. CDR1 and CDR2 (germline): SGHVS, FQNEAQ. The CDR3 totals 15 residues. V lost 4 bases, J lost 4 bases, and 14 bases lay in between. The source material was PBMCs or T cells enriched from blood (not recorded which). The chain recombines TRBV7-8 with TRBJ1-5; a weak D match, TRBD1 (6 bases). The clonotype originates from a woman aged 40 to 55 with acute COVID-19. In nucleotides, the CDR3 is TGTGCCAGCAGCTCAATGTGGGGGCGGAATCAGCCCCAGCATTTT. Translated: CASSSMWGRNQPQHF.